This TCR beta chain was identified during a study of CD8+ T cells in alopecia areata. Study information: Oral tofacitinib (5 to 10 mg twice daily) was administered to treated patients. Scoring of severity for treated patients was based on percentage of affected scalp area.

Details on this clone: Its target is unknown.

Documented treatment: oral pan-JAK inhibitor, 5-10 mg twice daily. Sorting of CD4+ and CD8+ T cells was performed on PBMCs. Extracted RNA was reverse transcribed, and the resulting cDNA served as sequencing template. Method: immunoSEQ multiplex PCR; TCRdb's copy keeps in-frame clones and lacks some. The top ten clones hold under 2% of a sample with approximately 300,000 clones, 58% of them seen once. The CDR3 length is 15 residues. Trimming removed 1 base at V and 4 bases at J, with 13 bases between. CDR1 and CDR2 from the germline V gene are SGHTA and FQGNSA. Study results and limitations: Tofacitinib significantly brought down scalp clonality and expanded CD8+ clones among top 100.

This chain connects TRBV7-2 to TRBJ2-5, with a possible D match to TRBD2 (5 bases). Source: CD4+ T cells sorted from blood, taken at week 24, from a patient treated with tofacitinib. This clonotype was sampled from a human donor with alopecia areata. CDR3 bases: TGTGCCAGCAGCTTAGACCTAGCCCCAAGAGAGACCCAGTACTTC. The encoded protein is CASSLDLAPRETQYF.